A selection of T cell receptor beta chains follows, all from one sample in a study of radiation and T cells in renal cell carcinoma. Assay: immunoSEQ multiplex PCR; the TCRdb copy retains only in-frame clones and omits some. The top ten clones hold around 13% of a sample with under 20,000 clones, just over 60% of them seen once. The sample consisted of tumor tissue, taken from a patient whose treatment included radiotherapy and nephrectomy. All receptors come from a woman aged 70-85 years with renal cell carcinoma. The CDR3 runs from the conserved cysteine through the conserved F or W. D genes are given only for firm matches. Not every row has a clone size; where given, it reads once, few, many or a size class.

12 NA TRBJ2-3 TRBV29-1 NA TGCAGCGTTTCCGGGGGCACAGATACGCAGTATTTT CSVSGGTDTQYF
13 NA TRBJ2-2 TRBV11-3 NA TGTGCCAGCAGCTATGGGGCCACCGGGGAGCTGTTTTTT CASSYGATGELFF
15 NA TRBJ2-5 TRBV7-7 NA TGTGCTAGCAGCTTTGGGAGAGGGTACCAAGAGACCCAGTACTTC CASSFGRGYQETQYF
17 NA TRBJ1-1 TRBV15 TRBD1 TGTGCCACCAGCAGTCTCTTCACAGGGGTGACGAACACTGAAGCTTTCTTT CATSSLFTGVTNTEAFF
15 NA TRBJ1-2 TRBV6-5 NA TGTGCCAGCAGTTACCTCGTCGCGTCAGACTATGGCTACACCTTC CASSYLVASDYGYTF
14 NA TRBJ1-2 TRBV5-5 NA TGTGCCAGCAGCTTGGAAGGGTTGAGGTATGGCTACACCTTC CASSLEGLRYGYTF
13 NA TRBJ2-2 TRBV2 NA TGTGCCAGCTCGGCAGTGAACACCGGGGAGCTGTTTTTT CASSAVNTGELFF
16 NA TRBJ2-3 TRBV6-5 NA TGTGCCAGCAGTTACCGACCTACTGGGGGCACAGATACGCAGTATTTT CASSYRPTGGTDTQYF
14 NA TRBJ1-2 TRBV14 NA TGTGCCAGCAGCCAAGATCGGGCAGGATATGGCTACACCTTC CASSQDRAGYGYTF
13 few TRBJ2-7 TRBV9 NA TGTGCCAGCAGCGTAGTTGGGGGCGACGAGCAGTACTTC CASSVVGGDEQYF
17 few TRBJ2-4 TRBV14 NA TGTGCCAGCAGCCAAGATAGCTTCGCGGGGACCAAAAACATTCAGTACTTC CASSQDSFAGTKNIQYF
16 medium-sized TRBJ1-5 TRBV5-6 TRBD1 TGTGCCAGCAGCAAGGACAGGGGAGACCCCAATCAGCCCCAGCATTTT CASSKDRGDPNQPQHF
12 NA TRBJ1-1 TRBV11-2 NA TGTGCCAGCAGCTTATATCGGTCGGAAGCTTTCTTT CASSLYRSEAFF
16 few TRBJ2-2 TRBV5-4 NA TGCGCCAGCAGCCAATCGTATGGGGAAGGAACCGGGGAGCTGTTTTTT CASSQSYGEGTGELFF
14 NA TRBJ1-2 TRBV21-1 NA TGTGCCAGCAGCTTTTCGACAGCTAACTATGGCTACACCTTC CASSFSTANYGYTF
14 NA TRBJ2-7 TRBV5-1 TRBD1 TGCGCCAGCAGCTGGGGACAGTCAGTCTACGAGCAGTACTTC CASSWGQSVYEQYF
14 NA TRBJ1-5 TRBV10-3 NA TGTGCCGTTCGGGGCGGGGACGGGTACCAGCCCCAGCATTTT CAVRGGDGYQPQHF
16 NA TRBJ2-1 TRBV2 NA TGTGCCAGCAGTGAAGTTGTCGGGGCGATCTACAATGAGCAGTTCTTC CASSEVVGAIYNEQFF
16 few TRBJ1-1 TRBV14 NA TGTGCCAGCAGCCAAGATCTTAAGGGAATGAACACTGAAGCTTTCTTT CASSQDLKGMNTEAFF
14 once TRBJ1-1 TRBV6-5 NA TGTGCCAGCAGTTACTCAAGATTGAACACTGAAGCTTTCTTT CASSYSRLNTEAFF
14 NA TRBJ1-3 TRBV6-5 NA TGTGCCACCAAAGAGGCGGGCCCTGGAAACACCATATATTTT CATKEAGPGNTIYF
15 few TRBJ2-1 TRBV19 TRBD1 TGTGCCAGTAGTATGTGGACAGGGGGCGGCAATGAGCAGTTCTTC CASSMWTGGGNEQFF
13 NA TRBJ1-6 TRBV5-6 NA TGTGCCAGCAGCCCCTGGACTAATTCACCCCTCCACTTT CASSPWTNSPLHF
13 NA TRBJ1-1 TRBV6-6 NA TGTGCCAGCATGGTCTCGGCTGACACTGAAGCTTTCTTT CASMVSADTEAFF
11 NA TRBJ2-5 TRBV11-3 NA TGTGCCAGCAGCTCCGCAGCGGTCCAGTACTTC CASSSAAVQYF
14 large TRBJ2-7 TRBV27 TRBD1 TGTGCCAGCAGTTTGCAGGGGGCGAACTACGAGCAGTACTTC CASSLQGANYEQYF
15 NA TRBJ2-5 TRBV19 NA TGTGCCAGTAGTATTGAGGCAGGCCAAGCAGAGACCCAGTACTTC CASSIEAGQAETQYF
15 medium-sized TRBJ1-5 TRBV10-2 NA TGCGCCAGCAGTGAGTCTGTGGCAGGCAATCAGCCCCAGCATTTT CASSESVAGNQPQHF
14 NA TRBJ2-1 TRBV7-9 NA TGTGCCAGCAGCCCAGGACTACTCGGCAATGAGCAGTTCTTC CASSPGLLGNEQFF
17 NA TRBJ1-1 TRBV27 NA TGTGCCAGCAGTTTAGGACGGGAAGGAGGTATGAACACTGAAGCTTTCTTT CASSLGREGGMNTEAFF
12 NA TRBJ2-7 TRBV6-1 TRBD1 TGTGCCAGCAACGGGGACAGCTACGAGCAGTACTTC CASNGDSYEQYF
14 NA TRBJ1-2 TRBV7-2 NA TGTGCCAGCAGCTTGGACGCCAGGGAGGCTGGCTACACCTTC CASSLDAREAGYTF
14 NA TRBJ2-7 TRBV27 TRBD1 TGTGCCAGCAGTCCCTCGACAGGGGGCGTCGAGCAGTACTTC CASSPSTGGVEQYF
15 NA TRBJ1-3 TRBV28 NA TGTGCCAGCAGTTTAGTGGCAGAGGCAGGAAACACCATATATTTT CASSLVAEAGNTIYF
12 NA TRBJ2-5 TRBV4-2 NA TGTGCCAGCAGCCAAGTTTGGGAGACCCAGTACTTC CASSQVWETQYF
17 NA TRBJ1-1 TRBV19 TRBD1 TGTGCCAGTAGTATAACCCCCCTACAGGGGAAAAGTAGTGCGGCTTTCTTT CASSITPLQGKSSAAFF
12 NA TRBJ2-7 TRBV6-1 NA TGTGCCAGCAATGGGGACGGCTACGAGCAGTACTTC CASNGDGYEQYF
13 NA TRBJ1-4 TRBV19 NA TGTGCCAGTAGTATGCGGGGTAATGAAAAACTGTTTTTT CASSMRGNEKLFF
13 few TRBJ1-6 TRBV6-1 NA TGTGCCAGCAGTAGTTCGGGAGATTCACCCCTCCACTTT CASSSSGDSPLHF
13 NA TRBJ1-1 TRBV19 NA TGTGCCAGTAGTCGGGAGGATAGAACTGAAGCTTTCTTT CASSREDRTEAFF